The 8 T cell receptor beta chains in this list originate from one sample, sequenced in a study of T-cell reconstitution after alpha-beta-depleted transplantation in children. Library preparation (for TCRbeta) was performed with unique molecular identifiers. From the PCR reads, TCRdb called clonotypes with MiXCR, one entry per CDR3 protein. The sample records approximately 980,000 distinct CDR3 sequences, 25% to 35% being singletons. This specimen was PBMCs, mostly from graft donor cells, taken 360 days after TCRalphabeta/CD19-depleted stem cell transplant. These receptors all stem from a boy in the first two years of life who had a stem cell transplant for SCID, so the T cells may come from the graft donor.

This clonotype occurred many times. The CDR3 region has the DNA TGTGCCAGCAGTTTGGCGGGGCGGGACTATGGCTACACCTTC. Encoded protein: CASSLAGRDYGYTF. The chain combines TRBV12-3 or TRBV12-4 with TRBJ1-2; a possible D gene is TRBD1 (5 bases). This CDR3 contains 14 residues. With 3 bases removed from V and 3 bases from J, the gap between germline ends came to 11 bases.

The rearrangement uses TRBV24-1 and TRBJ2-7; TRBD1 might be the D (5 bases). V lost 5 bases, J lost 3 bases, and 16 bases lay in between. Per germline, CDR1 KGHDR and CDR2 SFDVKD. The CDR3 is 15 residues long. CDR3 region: CATSGGRKGDYEQYF. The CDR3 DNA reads TGTGCCACCAGTGGGGGCAGAAAAGGGGACTACGAGCAGTACTTC.

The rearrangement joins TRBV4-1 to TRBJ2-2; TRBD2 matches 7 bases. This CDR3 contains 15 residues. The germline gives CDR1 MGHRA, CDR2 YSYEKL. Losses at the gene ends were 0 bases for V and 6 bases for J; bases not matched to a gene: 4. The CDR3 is CASSQEGGVAGELFF. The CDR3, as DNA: TGCGCCAGCAGCCAAGAGGGAGGGGTCGCCGGGGAGCTGTTTTTT.

The CDR3 DNA reads TGCGCCAGCAGCTTGGAGGATGGGACAGAGTTCTTC. It codes for CASSLEDGTEFF. This chain connects TRBV5-1 to TRBJ2-1; 7 bases align to TRBD1. With 0 bases clipped from V and 14 bases from J, the junction kept 5 bases outside the gene matches. The CDR3 consists of 12 residues. CDR1 and CDR2 (germline): SGHRS, YFSETQ.

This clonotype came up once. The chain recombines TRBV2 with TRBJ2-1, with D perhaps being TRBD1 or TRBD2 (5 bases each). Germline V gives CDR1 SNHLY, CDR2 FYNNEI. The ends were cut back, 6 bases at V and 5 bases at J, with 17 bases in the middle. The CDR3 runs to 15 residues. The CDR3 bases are TGTGCCAGCAGCTCGGACCGGGACCCTCACAATGAGCAGTTCTTC. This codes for CASSSDRDPHNEQFF.

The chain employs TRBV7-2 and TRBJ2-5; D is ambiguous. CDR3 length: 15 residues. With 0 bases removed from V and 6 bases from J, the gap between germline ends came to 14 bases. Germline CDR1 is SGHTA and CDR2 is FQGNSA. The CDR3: CASSLARGVGQTQYF. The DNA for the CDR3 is TGTGCCAGCAGCTTAGCGCGTGGTGTCGGACAGACCCAGTACTTC.

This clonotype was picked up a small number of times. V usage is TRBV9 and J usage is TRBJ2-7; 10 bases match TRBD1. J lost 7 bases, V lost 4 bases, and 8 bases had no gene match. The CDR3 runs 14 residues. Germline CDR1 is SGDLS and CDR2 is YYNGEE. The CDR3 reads CASSTRTGGEEQYF. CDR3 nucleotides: TGTGCCAGCAGCACCCGGACAGGGGGGGAGGAGCAGTACTTC.

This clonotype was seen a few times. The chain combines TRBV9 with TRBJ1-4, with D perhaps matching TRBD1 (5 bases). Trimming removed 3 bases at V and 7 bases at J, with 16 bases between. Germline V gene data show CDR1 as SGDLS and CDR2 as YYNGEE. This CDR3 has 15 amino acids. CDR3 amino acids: CASSEGTSSGEKLFF. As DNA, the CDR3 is TGTGCCAGCAGCGAGGGGACTTCTTCGGGTGAAAAACTGTTTTTT.